This T cell receptor beta chain was captured in a study of patients and donors after allogeneic stem cell transplantation. In TCRdb, the RT-PCR reads were re-called with MiXCR into one record per CDR3 protein. The sample has roughly 880,000 distinct CDR3 sequences; approximately 18% are singletons. Germline lookup yields CDR1 SGHDT and CDR2 YYEEEE. J lost 0 bases, V lost 2 bases, and 4 bases had no gene match. This CDR3 spans 16 amino acids. This clonotype turned up a few times. The J gene is TRBJ2-1, the V gene TRBV5-6, with 8 bases matching TRBD1. Sequenced input: blood, either unsorted or a sorted T cell fraction (not recorded which). The clonotype was recovered from a human donor who was either an allogeneic HSCT recipient or a stem cell or donor lymphocyte infusion donor (not recorded which). It is not recorded whose cells these are; they may come from a transplant donor. CDR3 amino acids: CASSFDRGNSYNEQFF. CDR3 nucleotide sequence: TGTGCCAGCAGCTTCGACAGGGGCAACTCCTACAATGAGCAGTTCTTC.